These 14 T cell receptor beta chains share one sample of origin, sequenced in a study of low-dose radiotherapy and immunotherapy resistance in tumors. TRAV- and TRBV-specific primers were used for first-strand cDNA, which covered alpha and beta chains. Amplification, which lasted around 21 PCR cycles, used a constant-region primer and V-primer adapter to amplify TCRs. TCRdb analysed the reads with MiXCR anew, one entry per CDR3 protein. The data show 11,000 or so distinct CDR3 sequences, with about 60% seen just once and approximately 10% held by the top ten. These receptors all come from a human donor with advanced metastatic prostate, ovarian, gallbladder or colorectal cancer (not recorded which). This table probably holds off-target reads from a library built for another chain.

The genes are TRBV2 and TRBJ2-5, with D perhaps matching TRBD1 (6 bases). V was shortened by 3 bases and J by 2 bases, with 10 bases between the two germline ends. CDR3 length: 14 residues. In germline, CDR1 is SNHLY, CDR2 FYNNEI. CDR3 sequence (DNA): TGTGCCAGCAGTGATCCCAGGGGACAAGAGACCCAGTACTTC. Amino acids: CASSDPRGQETQYF.

With respect to this clonotype: One end of the junction is discordant with germline, which a read error may explain. The chain carries TRBV18 and TRBJ2-6; D could derive from TRBD1 or TRBD2 (5 bases each). The CDR3 totals 17 residues. Germline V CDR1 and CDR2: KGHSH, LQKENI. DNA of the CDR3: TGTGCCAGCTCAGGGGGTTCAGGGAGATCTGTGGCCAACGTCCTGACTTTC. As protein: CASSGGSGRSVANVLTF.

This clonotype was found a few times. The chain employs TRBV11-2 and TRBJ2-6; TRBD2 matches 8 bases. The CDR3 loop spans 18 amino acids. The V gene end was trimmed by 8 bases and the J gene end by 0 bases; junction bases not matched to a gene: 12. Germline V gene lookup returns CDR1 SGHAT and CDR2 FQNNGV. CDR3 coding DNA: TGTGCCAGCCCCCCCCTAGCGGGTAATCTCTCTGGGGCCAACGTCCTGACTTTC. Translated, it gives CASPPLAGNLSGANVLTF.

V usage is TRBV11-2 and J usage is TRBJ2-2; D is unresolved. CDR3 length equals 13 residues. V was clipped by 4 bases and J by 4 bases, with 7 bases between them. CDR1 is SGHAT, CDR2 FQNNGV, per germline. CDR3 region: CASSSIATGELFF. In DNA form, the CDR3 reads TGTGCCAGCAGCTCCATCGCCACCGGGGAGCTGTTTTTT.

This clonotype appeared a few times. The DNA for the CDR3 is TGTGCCAGCAGCTTGGCCGCGGGACAGGGGCAGGACATTCAGTACTTC. Its protein product is CASSLAAGQGQDIQYF. The chain carries TRBV5-5 and TRBJ2-4; 10 bases are shared with TRBD1. This CDR3 comprises 16 residues. Germline trimming cut 0 bases from V and 8 bases from J; bases unmatched to any gene: 8. Germline V gene data show CDR1 as SGHKS and CDR2 as YYEKEE (reference sequence).

This clonotype has only one observation. The rearrangement uses TRBV20-1 and TRBJ1-5, with D possibly being TRBD1 (6 bases). CDR3 length: 14 amino acids. Germline CDR1 reads DFQATT; CDR2 reads SNEGSKA (reference sequence). The DNA for the CDR3 is TGCATTTGGACAGTCCCCGAGAGCAATCAGCCCCAGCATTTT. Translating gives CIWTVPESNQPQHF.

The chain links TRBV10-2 to TRBJ2-1; 7 bases align to TRBD2. J lost 12 bases, V lost 0 bases, and 8 bases had no gene match. The CDR3 extends over 14 amino acids. CDR1 and CDR2 (germline): WSHSY, SAAADI. The CDR3 DNA follows: TGCGCCAGCAGTGAGTCTACTAGCGATTATGCGCAGTTCTTC. Its translation: CASSESTSDYAQFF.

The CDR3 here is CASRTGSPLHF. The CDR3 DNA reads as TGTGCCAGCAGAACCGGGTCACCCCTCCACTTT. V and J are TRBV28 and TRBJ1-6; D remains ambiguous. V dropped 6 bases and J dropped 10 bases, with 7 bases sitting between them. Per germline, CDR1 MDHEN and CDR2 SYDVKM. The CDR3 runs 11 residues.

The chain couples TRBV10-3 to TRBJ1-2, with 7 nucleotides matching TRBD1. Unmatched junction bases numbered 12, after V lost 0 bases and J lost 5 bases. Germline CDR1 is ENHRY and CDR2 is SYGVKD. The CDR3 sequence is 17 residues long. The CDR3 reads CAISESAGGRDRYGYTF. The CDR3 nucleotides are TGTGCCATCAGTGAGTCGGCAGGGGGACGTGATAGATATGGCTACACCTTC.

The rearrangement uses TRBV11-2 and TRBJ1-3; D possibly corresponds to TRBD1 (6 bases). The CDR3 extends over 15 amino acids. Germline lookup yields CDR1 SGHAT and CDR2 FQNNGV. Trimming stripped 3 bases from V and 4 bases from J, with 13 bases between. CDR3 amino acids: CASSFMTGPGNTIYF. CDR3 DNA: TGTGCCAGCAGCTTCATGACAGGCCCGGGAAACACCATATATTTT.

This chain connects TRBV13 to TRBJ2-2, with D unresolved. Trimming took off 3 bases at V and 4 bases at J, with 3 bases between the two ends. This CDR3 comprises 12 residues. Germline V lookup: CDR1 PRHDT, CDR2 FYEKMQ (reference sequence). The CDR3 is CASSFTTGELFF. The CDR3 DNA reads TGTGCCAGCAGCTTTACCACCGGGGAGCTGTTTTTT.

This clonotype was observed a handful of times. The rearrangement joins TRBV28 to TRBJ1-5, with D possibly TRBD1 on 6 matching bases. Germline-derived CDR1 and CDR2 are MDHEN and SYDVKM. This CDR3 is 12 amino acids long. V lost 6 bases and J lost 10, with 13 bases in between. The chain's CDR3 is CASSQTGKPQHF. DNA for the CDR3: TGTGCCAGCAGCCAAACAGGGAAACCCCAGCATTTT.

This chain uses TRBV6-1 with TRBJ1-5, with TRBD1 as a possible D gene (5 bases). The germline CDR1 and CDR2 sequences are MNHNS and SASEGT. V lost 11 bases and J 4 bases, leaving 15 bases between the germline ends. The CDR3 is made up of 13 amino acids. The CDR3, as DNA: TGTGCCCTTGGGTGGGGCGGGAATCAGCCCCAGCATTTT. Translating gives CALGWGGNQPQHF.

A single count supports this clonotype. The junction departs from the called germline gene at one end, perhaps through a read error. The genes are TRBV19 and TRBJ1-6; tentatively, D is TRBD1 (5 bases). CDR3 length equals 11 residues. CDR1 LNHDA and CDR2 SQIVND come from the germline V gene (reference sequence). In nucleotides, the CDR3 is TGTGCCAGTAGTATAGACGGGACCCTTCACTTT. This gives the protein CASSIDGTLHF.